This T cell receptor (beta chain) was identified in a study of blood T cell repertoires in COVID-19. Study background: The United States, Italy and Spain were the sources of the acute and convalescent COVID-19 samples. Nucleic acid was either cDNA or gDNA, and it came from T cells, B-cell-depleted T cells, or PBMCs.

Per the original methods: Researchers report that nucleated cell counts were estimated from reference gene primer amplification. Repertoires were generated with immunoSEQ multiplex PCR, while TCRdb's copy carries only in-frame clones and drops some. V and J calls and clone size are as listed in that table; D and trimming were resolved from the DNA. The repertoire holds 350,000 to 450,000 clones, 80% to 90% seen once, with over 2% in the top ten. Germline V lookup: CDR1 SGHTA, CDR2 FQGTGA. The ends were cut back, 4 bases at V and 4 bases at J, with 8 bases in the middle. This CDR3 comprises 13 residues. Seattle patients were enrolled during active infection and followed longitudinally. Concerning this clone itself: Other nucleotide sequences from this sample produce the same CDR3.

The receptor comes from a woman aged 55-75 years with COVID-19, enrolled during active disease. The specimen sequenced was peripheral blood. The chain links TRBV7-3 to TRBJ1-3, with D possibly TRBD1 on 5 matching bases. CDR3 sequence reads: CASSSRGGNTIYF. In DNA form, the CDR3 reads TGTGCCAGCAGCTCCCGGGGGGGAAACACCATATATTTT.